The clone carrying this T cell receptor (beta chain) was seen a single time. The data derive from a study of blood T cell repertoires in COVID-19. Profiling relied on immunoSEQ multiplex PCR, and the TCRdb table lists in-frame clones only, not all of them. The table includes 300,000 or so clones, about 85% detected once. J gave up 8 bases and V 4 bases, and 5 bases lay outside the gene matches. This CDR3 spans 14 amino acids. Germline V gene data show CDR1 as SEHNR and CDR2 as FQNEAQ (reference sequence). The sample consisted of PBMCs or T cells enriched from blood (not recorded which). This sequence joins TRBV7-9 and TRBJ1-4, with 9 positions matching TRBD1. This sequence originates from a woman aged 25 to 39 who had recovered from COVID-19. DNA for the CDR3: TGTGCCAGCAGCTCCGGGACAGGGAGAGAAAAACTGTTTTTT. This translates into CASSSGTGREKLFF.